Reported below is one T cell receptor (beta chain). Original methodology: Cell counts per sample came from amplifying reference gene primers. Using immunoSEQ multiplex PCR, the repertoire was profiled, and TCRdb retains in-frame clones only, with some absent. Clone size and V and J calls were adopted from that table, with D and trimming inferred from the DNA. Of 110,000 to 150,000 clones in the sample, about four fifths were seen once. This specimen comes from a study of blood T cell repertoires in COVID-19. Study at large: From T cells, B-cell-depleted T cells, or PBMCs came the material, which was cDNA or gDNA.

CDR3 length: 14 residues. V was shortened by 6 bases and J by 6 bases, with 12 bases between the two germline ends. In germline, CDR1 is MNHEY, CDR2 SMNVEV (reference sequence). Those who participated ranged in age from about 18 to 95 years and resided in around 22 US areas. Resolution of symptoms, clearance, or two negative PCRs was present in recovered Cohort 3 donors. The source of this sequence is a man aged 50 or older who had recovered from COVID-19. Sequencing was carried out using PBMCs or T cells enriched from blood (not recorded which). The chain employs TRBV27 and TRBJ1-6, with a possible D match to TRBD1 (5 bases). CDR3 sequence reads: CASRLSGGNSPLHF. The DNA for the CDR3 is TGTGCCAGCAGATTGTCGGGGGGTAATTCACCCCTCCACTTT.